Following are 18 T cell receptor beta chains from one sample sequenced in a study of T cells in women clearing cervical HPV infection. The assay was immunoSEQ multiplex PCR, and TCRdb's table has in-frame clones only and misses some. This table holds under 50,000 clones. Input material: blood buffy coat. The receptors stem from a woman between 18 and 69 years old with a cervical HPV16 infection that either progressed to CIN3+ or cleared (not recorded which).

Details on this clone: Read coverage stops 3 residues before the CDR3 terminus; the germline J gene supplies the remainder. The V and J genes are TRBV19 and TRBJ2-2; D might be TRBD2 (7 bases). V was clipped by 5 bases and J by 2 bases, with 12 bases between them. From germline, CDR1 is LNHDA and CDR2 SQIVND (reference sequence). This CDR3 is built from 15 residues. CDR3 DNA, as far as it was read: TGTGCCAGTAGTGAGGCGGGGGCAAACACCGGGGAG. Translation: CASSEAGANTGE. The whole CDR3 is CASSEAGANTGELFF.

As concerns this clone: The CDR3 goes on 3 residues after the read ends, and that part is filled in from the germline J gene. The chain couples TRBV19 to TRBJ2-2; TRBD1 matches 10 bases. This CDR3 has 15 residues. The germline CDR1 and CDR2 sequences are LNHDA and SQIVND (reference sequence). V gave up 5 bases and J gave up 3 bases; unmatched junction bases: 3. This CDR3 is CASSWTGGDTGELFF. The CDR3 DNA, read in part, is TGTGCCAGTAGTTGGACAGGGGGGGACACCGGGGAG.

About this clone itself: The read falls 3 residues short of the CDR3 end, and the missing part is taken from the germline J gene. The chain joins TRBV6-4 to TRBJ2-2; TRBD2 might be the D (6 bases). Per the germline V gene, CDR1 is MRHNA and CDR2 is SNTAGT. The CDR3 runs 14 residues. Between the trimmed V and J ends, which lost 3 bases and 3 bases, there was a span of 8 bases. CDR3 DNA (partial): TGTGCCAGCAGTGAATTAGCGGACACCGGGGAG. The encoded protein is CASSELADTGE. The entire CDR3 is CASSELADTGELFF.

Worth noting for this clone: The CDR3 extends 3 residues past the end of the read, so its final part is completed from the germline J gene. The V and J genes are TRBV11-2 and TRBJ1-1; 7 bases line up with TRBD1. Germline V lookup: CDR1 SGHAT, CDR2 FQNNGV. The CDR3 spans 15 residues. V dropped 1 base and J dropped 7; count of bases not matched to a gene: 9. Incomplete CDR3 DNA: TGTGCCAGCAGCTTAGGCGGGACAGCCGTCTATGAA. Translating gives CASSLGGTAVYE. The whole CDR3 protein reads CASSLGGTAVYEAFF.

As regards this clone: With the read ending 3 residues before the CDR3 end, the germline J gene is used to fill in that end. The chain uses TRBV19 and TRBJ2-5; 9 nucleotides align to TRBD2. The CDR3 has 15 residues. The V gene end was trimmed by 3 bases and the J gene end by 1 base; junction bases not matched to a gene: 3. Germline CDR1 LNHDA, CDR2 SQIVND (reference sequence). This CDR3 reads CASSIQRGVQETQYF. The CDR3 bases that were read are TGTGCCAGTAGTATCCAGCGGGGGGTCCAAGAGACC.

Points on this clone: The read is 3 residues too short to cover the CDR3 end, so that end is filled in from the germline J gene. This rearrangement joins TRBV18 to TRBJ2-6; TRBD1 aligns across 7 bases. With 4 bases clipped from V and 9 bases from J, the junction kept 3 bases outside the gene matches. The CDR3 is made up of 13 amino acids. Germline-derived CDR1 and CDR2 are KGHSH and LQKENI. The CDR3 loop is CASSQGADNVLTF. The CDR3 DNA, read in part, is TGTGCCAGCTCACAGGGGGCAGACAACGTC.

CDR3 DNA, as far as it was read: TGTGCCAGCAGCCAATTTCTATTAGATGAA. Its translation: CASSQFLLDE. The CDR3 in full is CASSQFLLDEAFF. The chain is built from TRBV16 and TRBJ1-1; D not resolved. The read terminates 3 residues before the CDR3 end, so the remaining end is supplied by the germline J gene. Trimming left V 1 base short and J 7 bases short, with 10 bases between. Germline V gives CDR1 KGHSY, CDR2 FQNENV. The CDR3 is 13 amino acids. Together with reference TRBV16 and TRBJ1-1, the CDR3 gives the full variable domain: GEEVAQTPKHLVRGEGQKAKLYCAPIKGHSYVFWYQQVLKNEFKFLISFQNENVFDETGMPKERFSAKCLPNSPCSLEIQATKLEDSAVYFCASSQFLLDEAFFGQGTRLTVV.

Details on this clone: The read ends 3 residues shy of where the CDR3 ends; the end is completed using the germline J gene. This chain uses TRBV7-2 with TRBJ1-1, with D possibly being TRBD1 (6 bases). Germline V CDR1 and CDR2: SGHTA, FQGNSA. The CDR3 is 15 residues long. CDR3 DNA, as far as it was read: TGTGCCAGCAGCTTAGTTGGGGGGGCCACCTACGAG. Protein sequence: CASSLVGGATYE. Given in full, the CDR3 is CASSLVGGATYEAFF.

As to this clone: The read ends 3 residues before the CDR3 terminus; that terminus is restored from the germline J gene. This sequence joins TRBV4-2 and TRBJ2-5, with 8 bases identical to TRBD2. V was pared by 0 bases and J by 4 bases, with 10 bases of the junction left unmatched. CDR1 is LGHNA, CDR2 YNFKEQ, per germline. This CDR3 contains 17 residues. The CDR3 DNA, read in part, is TGTGCCAGCAGCCAAGATCCAGCGGGAGAGGAGGGAGAGACC. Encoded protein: CASSQDPAGEEGET. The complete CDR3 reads CASSQDPAGEEGETQYF.

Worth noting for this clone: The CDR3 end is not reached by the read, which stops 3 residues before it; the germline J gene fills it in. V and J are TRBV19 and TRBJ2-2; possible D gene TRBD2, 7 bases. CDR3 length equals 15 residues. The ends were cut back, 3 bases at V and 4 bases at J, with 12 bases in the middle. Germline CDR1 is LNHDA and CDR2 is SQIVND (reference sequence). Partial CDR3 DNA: TGTGCCAGTAGTATTAAAGGGGGGGGCACCGGGGAG. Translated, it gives CASSIKGGGTGE. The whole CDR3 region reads CASSIKGGGTGELFF.

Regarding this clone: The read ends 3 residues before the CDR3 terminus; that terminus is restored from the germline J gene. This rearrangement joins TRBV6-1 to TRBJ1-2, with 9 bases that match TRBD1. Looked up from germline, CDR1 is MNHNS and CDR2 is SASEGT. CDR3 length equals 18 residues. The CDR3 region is CASSEAMYGGDRVYDYTF. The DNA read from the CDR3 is TGTGCCAGCAGTGAAGCTATGTACGGGGGGGACAGGGTCTACGAC.

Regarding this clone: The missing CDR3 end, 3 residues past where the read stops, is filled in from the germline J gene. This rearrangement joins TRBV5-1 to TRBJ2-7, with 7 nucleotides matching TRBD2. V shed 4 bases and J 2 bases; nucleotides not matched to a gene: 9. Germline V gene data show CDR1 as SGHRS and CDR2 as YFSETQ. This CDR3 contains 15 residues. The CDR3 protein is CASSAVAGQTYEQYF. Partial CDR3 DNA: TGCGCCAGCAGCGCCGTAGCGGGCCAAACCTACGAG.

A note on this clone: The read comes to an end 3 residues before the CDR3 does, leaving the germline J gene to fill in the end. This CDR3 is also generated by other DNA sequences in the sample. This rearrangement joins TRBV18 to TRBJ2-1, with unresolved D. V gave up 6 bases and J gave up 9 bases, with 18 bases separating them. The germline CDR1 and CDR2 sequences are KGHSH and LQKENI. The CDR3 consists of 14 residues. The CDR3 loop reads CASSPAVQAGEQFF. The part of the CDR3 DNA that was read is TGTGCCAGCTCCCCTGCGGTCCAAGCCGGTGAG.

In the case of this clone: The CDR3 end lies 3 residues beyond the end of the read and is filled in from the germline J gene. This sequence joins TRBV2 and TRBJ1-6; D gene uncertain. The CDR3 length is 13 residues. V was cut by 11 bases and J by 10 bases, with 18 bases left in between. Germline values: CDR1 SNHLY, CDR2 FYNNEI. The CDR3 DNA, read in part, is TGTGCCTCCCTAGAAAACATTGGGTCACCC. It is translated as CASLENIGSP. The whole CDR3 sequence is CASLENIGSPLHF.

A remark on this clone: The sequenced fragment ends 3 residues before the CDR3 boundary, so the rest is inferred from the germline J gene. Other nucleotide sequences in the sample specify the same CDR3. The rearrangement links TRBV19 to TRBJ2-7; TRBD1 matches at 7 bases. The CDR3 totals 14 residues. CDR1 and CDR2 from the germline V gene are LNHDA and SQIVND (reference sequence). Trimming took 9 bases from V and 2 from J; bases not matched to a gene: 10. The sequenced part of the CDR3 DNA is TGTGCCAGCAGTCCCCAGGGGACAGCCTACGAG. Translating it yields CASSPQGTAYE. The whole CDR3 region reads CASSPQGTAYEQYF.

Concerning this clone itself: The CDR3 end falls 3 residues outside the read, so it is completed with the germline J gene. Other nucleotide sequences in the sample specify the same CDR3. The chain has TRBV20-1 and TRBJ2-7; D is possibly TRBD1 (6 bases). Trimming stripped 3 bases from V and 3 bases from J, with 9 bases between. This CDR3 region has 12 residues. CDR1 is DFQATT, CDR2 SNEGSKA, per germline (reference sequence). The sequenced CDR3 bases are TGCAGTGCTAGGTTGGACAGCTACGAG. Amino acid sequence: CSARLDSYE. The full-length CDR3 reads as CSARLDSYEQYF.

The DNA read from the CDR3 is TGTGCCAGCAGTTTAGGACAGGCTTCCAACGAG. It yields the protein CASSLGQASNE. The full CDR3 sequence reads CASSLGQASNEQYF. This chain joins TRBV12-3 or TRBV12-4 and TRBJ2-7; D is perhaps TRBD1 (6 bases). With the read ending 3 residues before the CDR3 end, the germline J gene is used to fill in that end. Trimming cost V 1 base and J 5 bases, with 12 bases left between them. This CDR3 has 14 residues.

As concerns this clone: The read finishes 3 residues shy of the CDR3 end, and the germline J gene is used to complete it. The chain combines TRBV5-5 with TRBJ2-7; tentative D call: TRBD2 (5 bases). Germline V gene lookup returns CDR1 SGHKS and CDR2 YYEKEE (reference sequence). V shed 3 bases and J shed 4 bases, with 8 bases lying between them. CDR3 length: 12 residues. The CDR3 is CASSYRGYEQYF. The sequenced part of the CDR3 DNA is TGTGCCAGCAGCTATAGAGGGTACGAG.